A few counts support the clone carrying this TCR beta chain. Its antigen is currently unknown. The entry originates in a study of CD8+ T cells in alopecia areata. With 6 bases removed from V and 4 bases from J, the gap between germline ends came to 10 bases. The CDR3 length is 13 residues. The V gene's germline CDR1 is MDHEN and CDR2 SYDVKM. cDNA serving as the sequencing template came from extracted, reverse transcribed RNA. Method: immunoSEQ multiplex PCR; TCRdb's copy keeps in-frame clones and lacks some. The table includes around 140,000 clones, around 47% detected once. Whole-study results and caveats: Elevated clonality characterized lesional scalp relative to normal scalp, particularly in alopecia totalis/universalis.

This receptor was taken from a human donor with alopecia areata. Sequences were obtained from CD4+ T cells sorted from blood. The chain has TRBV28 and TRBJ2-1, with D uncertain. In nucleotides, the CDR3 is TGTGCCAGCAGATCCCCAAGGTACAATGAGCAGTTCTTC. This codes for CASRSPRYNEQFF.